This TCR beta chain was documented in a study of response to subunit inactivated influenza vaccine. The table lists this clonotype with many counts. Its antigen remains unknown. This CDR3 is 14 amino acids long. Germline-derived CDR1 and CDR2 are LGHDT and YNNKEL (reference sequence). Trimming left V 0 bases short and J 7 bases short, with 13 bases between. In TCRdb, the RT-PCR reads were re-called with MiXCR into one record per CDR3 protein. The table includes some 480,000 distinct CDR3 sequences, about a tenth detected once. General observations from the study: With each seasonal influenza vaccination, the authors suggested, few new T cells are recruited.

The TCR originated in a man aged 50-59 years who received an inactivated influenza vaccine. The sequencing used PBMCs from blood, collected 40 to 50 days after vaccination. The rearrangement uses TRBV3-1 and TRBJ2-7; D might be TRBD1 (6 bases). This CDR3 reads CASSQDQTGREQYF. CDR3 nucleotides: TGTGCCAGCAGCCAAGATCAAACAGGGCGGGAGCAGTACTTC.